The 30 T cell receptor beta chains reported below all come from one sample, sequenced in a study of blood T cell repertoires in COVID-19. The repertoire was sequenced with immunoSEQ multiplex PCR; TCRdb's copy has only in-frame clones and lacks some. The sample includes a few hundred thousand clones, around 87% of them seen just once. The source material was peripheral blood. These TCRs come from a woman in her forties or fifties who had recovered from COVID-19.

The rearrangement joins TRBV9 to TRBJ2-5, with TRBD2 matching 8 bases. Germline CDR1 SGDLS, CDR2 YYNGEE. With 0 bases clipped from V and 3 bases from J, the junction kept 7 bases outside the gene matches. The length of the CDR3 is 16 residues. CDR3 in DNA: TGTGCCAGCAGCGTAGACCCCATAGCGGGAAAAGAGACCCAGTACTTC. It yields the protein CASSVDPIAGKETQYF.

The CDR3: CASSYGQDYEKLFF. For the CDR3, the DNA is TGTGCCAGCAGTTACGGGCAGGACTATGAAAAACTGTTTTTT. The J gene is TRBJ1-4, the V gene TRBV6-5, with unresolved D. CDR3 length equals 14 residues. V was pared by 2 bases and J by 6 bases, with 10 bases between. Looked up from germline, CDR1 is MNHEY and CDR2 is SVGAGI.

The chain is built from TRBV6-4 and TRBJ2-2; 7 bases map to TRBD2. The CDR3 is 15 amino acids. Trimming cost V 4 bases and J 5 bases; bases outside gene matches: 7. The germline V gene encodes CDR1 MRHNA and CDR2 SNTAGT. The CDR3, as DNA: TGTGCCAGCAGTGTCGCTGCGGGAGTTACCGGGGAGCTGTTTTTT. Protein product: CASSVAAGVTGELFF.

The sample holds many counts of this clone. The gene calls are TRBV9 and TRBJ2-7, with 9 bases that match TRBD2. The CDR3 contains 15 residues. The V gene's germline CDR1 is SGDLS and CDR2 YYNGEE. The ends lost 0 bases at V and 6 bases at J; junction bases unmatched: 7. CDR3 protein: CASSVVAGGGSEQYF. The CDR3 DNA is TGTGCCAGCAGCGTAGTTGCGGGAGGGGGAAGCGAGCAGTACTTC.

V is TRBV5-4 and J is TRBJ1-1; no definite D call. From germline, CDR1 is SGHNT and CDR2 YYREEE (reference sequence). CDR3 length equals 15 residues. V dropped 0 bases and J dropped 4 bases, with 13 bases sitting between them. The CDR3 protein is CASSLAGRGGTEAFF. CDR3 nucleotide sequence: TGTGCCAGCAGCTTGGCCGGTCGGGGAGGCACTGAAGCTTTCTTT.

V is TRBV15 and J is TRBJ2-1; D is possibly TRBD2 (5 bases). Germline assignment: CDR1 LNHNV and CDR2 YYDKDF (reference sequence). The length of the CDR3 is 14 residues. V was cut by 4 bases and J by 6 bases, with 13 bases left in between. For the CDR3, the DNA is TGTGCCACCAGCATCGGAATTGGAGGCAATGAGCAGTTCTTC. Protein product: CATSIGIGGNEQFF. Full variable domain (remainder filled in from reference TRBV15 and TRBJ2-1): DAMVIQNPRYQVTQFGKPVTLSCSQTLNHNVMYWYQQKSSQAPKLLFHYYDKDFNNEADTPDNFQSRRPNTSFCFLDIRSPGLGDTAMYLCATSIGIGGNEQFFGPGTRLTVL.

The rearrangement joins TRBV27 to TRBJ2-1; TRBD1 is a possible D gene (6 bases). V lost 5 bases and J 4 bases, leaving 15 bases between the germline ends. The CDR3 runs to 15 residues. Germline assignment: CDR1 MNHEY and CDR2 SMNVEV (reference sequence). The DNA of the CDR3 is TGTGCCAGCAGTGCGAGGGACACCGTTTACAATGAGCAGTTCTTC. Translating it yields CASSARDTVYNEQFF.

V and J are TRBV5-8 and TRBJ2-7; D remains ambiguous. V was shortened by 2 bases and J by 6 bases, with 12 bases between the two germline ends. This CDR3 is 13 amino acids long. Germline V gene sequence: CDR1 SGHTS, CDR2 YDEGEE. The CDR3 spells CASSFQMVGEQYF. CDR3 coding DNA: TGTGCCAGCAGCTTTCAAATGGTCGGCGAGCAGTACTTC.

The chain combines TRBV7-2 with TRBJ1-1; D call uncertain. Trimming removed 0 bases at V and 2 bases at J, with 19 bases between. Germline-derived CDR1 and CDR2 are SGHTA and FQGNSA. This CDR3 has 18 residues. DNA of the CDR3: TGTGCCAGCAGCTTAGCCGCCCTAGGTGAGGGTCTAAACACTGAAGCTTTCTTT. This codes for CASSLAALGEGLNTEAFF.

The V call is TRBV7-9, the J call TRBJ1-2, with 8 bases matching TRBD1. Germline CDR1 is SEHNR and CDR2 is FQNEAQ (reference sequence). After removal of 5 bases from V and 3 bases from J, the junction contained 11 bases not matched to a gene. This CDR3 is 16 amino acids long. CDR3: CASSHRTGTMDYGYTF. In nucleotides, the CDR3 is TGTGCCAGCAGCCACCGGACAGGGACGATGGACTATGGCTACACCTTC.

V and J are TRBV6-1 and TRBJ2-7; 8 bases are a match to TRBD2. Per germline, CDR1 MNHNS and CDR2 SASEGT. The CDR3 has 15 residues. J lost 4 bases, V lost 3 bases, and 8 bases had no gene match. The CDR3 reads CASSDSGGAPYEQYF. The CDR3 nucleotides read TGTGCCAGCAGTGACAGCGGGGGCGCCCCGTACGAGCAGTACTTC.

V is TRBV6-5 and J is TRBJ2-2; TRBD2 is a possible D gene (7 bases). CDR3 length: 16 amino acids. V was pared by 2 bases and J by 6 bases, with 16 bases between. Germline CDR1 reads MNHEY; CDR2 reads SVGAGI. CDR3 protein: CASSYARGGLAGELFF. DNA of the CDR3: TGTGCCAGCAGTTACGCTAGGGGGGGGCTCGCCGGGGAGCTGTTTTTT.

The gene calls are TRBV6-5 and TRBJ2-5, with 10 bases identical to TRBD2. CDR1 MNHEY and CDR2 SVGAGI come from the germline V gene. V lost 0 bases, J lost 5 bases, and 6 bases stayed unmatched. The length of the CDR3 is 16 residues. CDR3 nucleotide sequence: TGTGCCAGCAGTTACTCTAACCTAGCGGGGGTGGAGACCCAGTACTTC. Protein product: CASSYSNLAGVETQYF.

The chain uses TRBV19 and TRBJ1-5; D perhaps matches TRBD1 (5 bases). Germline CDR1 and CDR2: LNHDA and SQIVND (reference sequence). This CDR3 spans 15 amino acids. Trimming shortened V by 3 bases and J by 5 bases, and 14 bases separated the two germline ends. CDR3 region: CASSMWRGAHQPQHF. CDR3 DNA sequence: TGTGCCAGTAGTATGTGGAGGGGTGCGCATCAGCCCCAGCATTTT.

This chain connects TRBV3-1 (or the pseudogene TRBV3-2) to TRBJ1-1, with a possible D match to TRBD1 (6 bases). CDR1 LGHDT and CDR2 YNNKEL come from the germline V gene (reference sequence). V was trimmed by 8 bases and J by 3 bases, leaving 16 bases between them. CDR3 length: 14 amino acids. DNA for the CDR3: TGTGCCAGCGGACGTAAATGGGGGCACACTGAAGCTTTCTTT. This sequence encodes CASGRKWGHTEAFF.

Ten or more counts support this clone. The gene calls are TRBV7-2 and TRBJ2-7; no clear D gene. The CDR3 is 15 amino acids. V was pared by 1 base and J by 0 bases, with 10 bases between. Germline loops: CDR1 SGHTA, CDR2 FQGNSA. The CDR3 loop reads CASSLEPLSSYEQYF. The CDR3 DNA follows: TGTGCCAGCAGCTTAGAGCCCCTGAGCTCCTACGAGCAGTACTTC. The full variable domain, in which reference TRBV7-2 and TRBJ2-7 provide the parts outside the CDR3, is GAGVSQSPSNKVTEKGKDVELRCDPISGHTALYWYRQSLGQGLEFLIYFQGNSAPDKSGLPSDRFSAERTGGSVSTLTIQRTQQEDSAVYLCASSLEPLSSYEQYFGPGTRLTVT.

The J gene is TRBJ2-7, the V gene TRBV21-1; TRBD2, the table's D call, lacks a check against the DNA. TRBV21-1 is labeled a pseudogene. This CDR3 has 15 amino acids. The CDR3 here is CASRGTSGSRGEQYF. The CDR3 DNA reads TGTGCCAGCAGGGGGACTAGCGGGAGTCGAGGCGAGCAGTACTTC.

V and J are TRBV18 and TRBJ1-1; TRBD1 matches at 10 bases. Germline trimming cut 5 bases from V and 5 bases from J; bases unmatched to any gene: 8. The CDR3 covers 15 residues. Germline assignment: CDR1 KGHSH and CDR2 LQKENI. CDR3 region: CASSLKTGGVTEAFF. CDR3 in DNA: TGTGCCAGCTCATTAAAGACAGGGGGCGTTACTGAAGCTTTCTTT.

The CDR3 loop is CASSPGVRVDYGYTF. CDR3 coding DNA: TGTGCCAGCAGCCCCGGGGTGAGGGTAGACTATGGCTACACCTTC. The genes are TRBV5-4 and TRBJ1-2, with D hard to call. The CDR3 sequence is 15 residues long. Trimming removed 4 bases from V and 3 bases from J, with 16 bases in between. The germline CDR1 and CDR2 sequences are SGHNT and YYREEE (reference sequence).

The chain joins TRBV3-1 (or the pseudogene TRBV3-2) to TRBJ2-3; 8 bases map to TRBD2. Trimming at V came to 4 bases and at J to 5 bases, leaving 5 bases not matched to a gene. CDR1 is LGHDT and CDR2 is YNNKEL in the germline V gene (reference sequence). The CDR3 loop spans 14 amino acids. CDR3 sequence: CASSPGLGVDTQYF. The DNA for the CDR3 is TGTGCCAGCAGCCCGGGACTAGGAGTAGATACGCAGTATTTT.

The chain is built from TRBV18 and TRBJ1-1; TRBD1 matches at 7 bases. Germline V gene sequence: CDR1 KGHSH, CDR2 LQKENI. The CDR3 spans 15 residues. V lost 2 bases and J lost 4; bases outside the gene matches: 7. CDR3 coding DNA: TGTGCCAGCTCACCAAGATACAGGGGAAGCACTGAAGCTTTCTTT. Protein sequence: CASSPRYRGSTEAFF.

The V and J genes are TRBV4-3 and TRBJ2-1; 7 bases fit TRBD2. The V gene's germline CDR1 is LGHNA and CDR2 YSLEER. CDR3 length equals 17 residues. V shed 4 bases and J 0 bases; nucleotides not matched to a gene: 9. The CDR3 here is CASSPFSGLSSYNEQFF. In DNA, the CDR3 is TGCGCCAGCAGCCCCTTTAGCGGGCTAAGCTCCTACAATGAGCAGTTCTTC.

This clone came up once. The chain has TRBV11-2 and TRBJ1-3; D uncertain. Germline lookup yields CDR1 SGHAT and CDR2 FQNNGV. The V end lost 3 bases, the J end lost 0 bases, and 9 bases lay between the germline ends. The CDR3 runs 15 residues. The CDR3 bases are TGTGCCAGCAGCTTTCGGAGATACTCTGGAAACACCATATATTTT. Its protein product is CASSFRRYSGNTIYF.

The chain carries TRBV5-1 and TRBJ2-3; possibly TRBD2 for D (5 bases). This CDR3 spans 16 amino acids. V was cut by 0 bases and J by 5 bases, with 16 bases left in between. Germline V gene data show CDR1 as SGHRS and CDR2 as YFSETQ. In nucleotides, the CDR3 is TGCGCCAGCAGCTTGGTTCGGGGAACCACAAAAGATACGCAGTATTTT. Translating it yields CASSLVRGTTKDTQYF.

J is TRBJ2-1 and V is TRBV27, with D possibly matching TRBD1 (6 bases). Trimming shortened V by 3 bases and J by 3 bases, and 9 bases separated the two germline ends. This CDR3 is 14 amino acids long. From germline, CDR1 is MNHEY and CDR2 SMNVEV (reference sequence). The CDR3 loop reads CASSFRQVYNEQFF. The CDR3 region has the DNA TGTGCCAGCAGTTTCCGACAGGTCTACAATGAGCAGTTCTTC.

This clone showed up just once. This sequence joins TRBV27 and TRBJ1-5, with D unclear. CDR1 MNHEY and CDR2 SMNVEV come from the germline V gene (reference sequence). Deletions cut 5 bases from V and 1 base from J, with 15 bases between. This CDR3 contains 16 residues. The CDR3 loop reads CASSPSRGESNQPQHF. CDR3 nucleotides: TGTGCCAGCAGTCCATCACGAGGCGAAAGCAATCAGCCCCAGCATTTT.

CDR3 in DNA: TGCAGCACCGTAACAGGGGGCTTGAACACTGAAGCTTTCTTT. Translated, it gives CSTVTGGLNTEAFF. The chain uses TRBV29-1 and TRBJ1-1; the match to TRBD1 covers 9 bases. The V gene's germline CDR1 is SQVTM and CDR2 ANQGSEA. V gave up 8 bases and J gave up 0 bases; unmatched junction bases: 7. CDR3 length equals 14 residues.

The DNA for the CDR3 is TGCGCCAGAACCACTCGGCGGCGGGAGCTTCATAGCTACGAGCAGTACTTC. Amino acid sequence: CARTTRRRELHSYEQYF. The genes are TRBV10-1 and TRBJ2-7, with 7 bases identical to TRBD2. This CDR3 region has 17 residues. Unmatched junction bases numbered 20, after V lost 9 bases and J lost 3 bases. Germline V CDR1 and CDR2: WNHNN, SYGVQD (reference sequence).

J is TRBJ2-1 and V is TRBV7-2, with TRBD2 matching 12 bases. V lost 5 bases to trimming and J lost 10 bases; unmatched junction nucleotides: 12. The CDR3 totals 16 residues. The germline gives CDR1 SGHTA, CDR2 FQGNSA. CDR3 sequence reads: CASSALAGGPRLEQFF. The CDR3 DNA follows: TGTGCCAGCAGCGCTCTAGCGGGAGGGCCCCGGTTGGAGCAGTTCTTC. Based on the CDR3 plus reference TRBV7-2 and TRBJ2-1, the full variable domain is GAGVSQSPSNKVTEKGKDVELRCDPISGHTALYWYRQSLGQGLEFLIYFQGNSAPDKSGLPSDRFSAERTGGSVSTLTIQRTQQEDSAVYLCASSALAGGPRLEQFFGPGTRLTVL.

The rearrangement joins TRBV11-2 to TRBJ2-1; 9 nucleotides match TRBD2. Germline CDR1 is SGHAT and CDR2 is FQNNGV. The V segment lost 1 base and the J segment 8 bases; nucleotides outside the gene matches: 9. This CDR3 contains 16 residues. CDR3 DNA: TGTGCCAGCAGCTTAGTTCGCGGGAGGGCCCTGGATGAGCAGTTCTTC. Residues: CASSLVRGRALDEQFF.